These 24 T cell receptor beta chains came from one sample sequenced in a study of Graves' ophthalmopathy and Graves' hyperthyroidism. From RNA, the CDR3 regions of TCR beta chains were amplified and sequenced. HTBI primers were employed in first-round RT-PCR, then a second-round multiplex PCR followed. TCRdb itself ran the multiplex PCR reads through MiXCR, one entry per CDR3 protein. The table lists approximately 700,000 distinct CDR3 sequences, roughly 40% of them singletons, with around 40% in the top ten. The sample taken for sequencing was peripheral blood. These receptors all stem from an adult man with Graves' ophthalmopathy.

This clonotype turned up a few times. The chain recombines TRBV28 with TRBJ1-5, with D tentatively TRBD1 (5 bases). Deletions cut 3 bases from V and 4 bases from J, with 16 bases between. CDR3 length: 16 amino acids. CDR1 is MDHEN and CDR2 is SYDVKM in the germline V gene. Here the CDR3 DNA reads TGTGCCAGCAGTTTCCCTCAATCGACAGTTAATCAGCCCCAGCATTTT. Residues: CASSFPQSTVNQPQHF.

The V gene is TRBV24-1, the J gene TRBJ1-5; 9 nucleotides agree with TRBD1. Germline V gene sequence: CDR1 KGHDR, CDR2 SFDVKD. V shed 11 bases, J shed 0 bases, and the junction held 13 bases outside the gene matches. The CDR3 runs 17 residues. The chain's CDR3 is CASSARRDRVSNQPQHF. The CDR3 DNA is TGTGCCAGCAGCGCCCGAAGGGACAGGGTTAGCAATCAGCCCCAGCATTTT.

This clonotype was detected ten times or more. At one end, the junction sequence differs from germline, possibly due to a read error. The CDR3 sequence is CASSLVGGSSEQYF. The CDR3 coding sequence is TGTGCCAGCAGCTTAGTCGGCGGGTCCTCCGAGCAGTACTTC. The chain uses TRBV7-6 and TRBJ2-7, with D maybe TRBD2 (5 bases). The CDR3 consists of 14 residues. The germline CDR1 and CDR2 sequences are SGHVS and FNYEAQ.

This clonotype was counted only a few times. CDR3 DNA: TGCAGTGCTAGCCGGGGGCGGTATGAAAAACTGTTTTTT. Protein: CSASRGRYEKLFF. This chain uses TRBV20-1 with TRBJ1-4; tentatively, D is TRBD1 (6 bases). V was pared by 3 bases and J by 6 bases, with 11 bases between. CDR1 and CDR2 (germline): DFQATT, SNEGSKA (reference sequence). The length of the CDR3 is 13 residues.

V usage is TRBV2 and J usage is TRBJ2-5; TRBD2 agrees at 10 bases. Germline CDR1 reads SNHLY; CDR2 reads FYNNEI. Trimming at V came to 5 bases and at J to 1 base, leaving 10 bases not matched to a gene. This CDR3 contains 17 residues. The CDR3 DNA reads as TGTGCCAGCAGTAAAAGGGGGTGGACTAGCGGCCAAGAGACCCAGTACTTC. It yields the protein CASSKRGWTSGQETQYF. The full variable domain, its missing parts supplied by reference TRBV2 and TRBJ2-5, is EPEVTQTPSHQVTQMGQEVILRCVPISNHLYFYWYRQILGQKVEFLVSFYNNEISEKSEIFDDQFSVERPDGSNFTLKIRSTKLEDSAMYFCASSKRGWTSGQETQYFGPGTRLLVL.

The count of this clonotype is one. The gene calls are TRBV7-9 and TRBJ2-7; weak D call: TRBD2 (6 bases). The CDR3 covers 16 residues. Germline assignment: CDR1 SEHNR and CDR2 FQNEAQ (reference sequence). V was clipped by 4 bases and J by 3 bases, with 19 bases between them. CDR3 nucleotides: TGTGCCAGCAGCTCGGACTTAGTGGGGAGGCACTACGAGCAGTACTTC. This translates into CASSSDLVGRHYEQYF.

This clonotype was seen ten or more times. The CDR3 DNA reads as TGTGCCAGCAGCTTGACAGGCCGACTGAAACAAGAGACCCAGTACTTC. Translation gives CASSLTGRLKQETQYF. The V and J genes are TRBV7-2 and TRBJ2-5; possible D gene TRBD1, 6 bases. In germline, CDR1 is SGHTA, CDR2 FQGNSA. The V end lost 3 bases, the J end lost 2 bases, and 16 bases lay between the germline ends. The CDR3 runs to 16 residues.

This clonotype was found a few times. CDR3 sequence (DNA): TGTGCCATCAGTGACTCGGTGTATGGCTACACCTTC. As protein: CAISDSVYGYTF. The V and J genes are TRBV10-3 and TRBJ1-2; D gene uncertain. The germline V gene has CDR1 ENHRY and CDR2 SYGVKD. This CDR3 spans 12 amino acids. Between the trimmed V and J ends, which lost 3 bases and 5 bases, there was a span of 7 bases.

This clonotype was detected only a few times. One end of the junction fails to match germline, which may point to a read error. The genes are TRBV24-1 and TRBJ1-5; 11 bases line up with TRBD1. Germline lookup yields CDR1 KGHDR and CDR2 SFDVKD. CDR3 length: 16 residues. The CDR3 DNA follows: TGTGCCAGCAGTTACCGGGACAGGGGGTCCAATCAGCCCCAGCATTTT. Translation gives CASSYRDRGSNQPQHF.

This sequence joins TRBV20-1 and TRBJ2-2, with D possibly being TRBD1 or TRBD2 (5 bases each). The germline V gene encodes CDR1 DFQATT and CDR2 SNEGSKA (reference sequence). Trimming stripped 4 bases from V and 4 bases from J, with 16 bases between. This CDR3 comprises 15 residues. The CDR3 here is CSANAGTILTGELFF. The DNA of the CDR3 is TGCAGTGCTAACGCCGGGACCATCCTCACCGGGGAGCTGTTTTTT.

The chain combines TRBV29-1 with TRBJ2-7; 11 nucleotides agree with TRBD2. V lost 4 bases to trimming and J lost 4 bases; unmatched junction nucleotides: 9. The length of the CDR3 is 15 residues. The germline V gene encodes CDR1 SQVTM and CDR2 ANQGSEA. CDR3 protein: CSVGGTSGSTYEQYF. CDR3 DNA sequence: TGCAGCGTTGGTGGTACTAGCGGGAGTACGTACGAGCAGTACTTC.

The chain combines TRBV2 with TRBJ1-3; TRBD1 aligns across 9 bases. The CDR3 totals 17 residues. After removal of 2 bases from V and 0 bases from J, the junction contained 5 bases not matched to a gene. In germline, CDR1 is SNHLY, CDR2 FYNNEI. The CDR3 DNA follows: TGTGCCAGCAGTGAACGTGGGACAGGGAGCTCTGGAAACACCATATATTTT. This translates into CASSERGTGSSGNTIYF.

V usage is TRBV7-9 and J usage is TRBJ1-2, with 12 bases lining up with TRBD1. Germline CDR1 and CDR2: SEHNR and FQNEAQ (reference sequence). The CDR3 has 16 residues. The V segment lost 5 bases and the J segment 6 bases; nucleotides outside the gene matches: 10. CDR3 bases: TGTGCCAGCAGCCCCAGCCCGGGACAGGGGGCGGATGGCTACACCTTC. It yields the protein CASSPSPGQGADGYTF. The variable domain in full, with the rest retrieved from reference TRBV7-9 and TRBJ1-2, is DTGVSQNPRHKITKRGQNVTFRCDPISEHNRLYWYRQTLGQGPEFLTYFQNEAQLEKSRLLSDRFSAERPKGSFSTLEIQRTEQGDSAMYLCASSPSPGQGADGYTFGSGTRLTVV.

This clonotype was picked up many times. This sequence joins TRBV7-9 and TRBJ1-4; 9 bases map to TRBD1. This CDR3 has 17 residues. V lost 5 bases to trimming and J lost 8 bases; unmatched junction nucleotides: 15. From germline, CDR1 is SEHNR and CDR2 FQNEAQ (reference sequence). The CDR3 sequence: CASSANDPGQGAEKLFF. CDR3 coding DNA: TGTGCCAGCAGCGCAAATGATCCGGGACAGGGTGCAGAAAAACTGTTTTTT.

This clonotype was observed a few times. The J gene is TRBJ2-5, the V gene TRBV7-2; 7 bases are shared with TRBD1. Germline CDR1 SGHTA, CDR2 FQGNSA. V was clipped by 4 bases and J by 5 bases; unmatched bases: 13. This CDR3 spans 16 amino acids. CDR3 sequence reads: CASSSTGAGYGETQYF. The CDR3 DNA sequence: TGTGCCAGCAGCTCTACAGGGGCCGGTTATGGGGAGACCCAGTACTTC.

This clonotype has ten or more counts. The CDR3 coding sequence is TGTGCCAGCAGGGCAGGAATCCGTTATGGCTACACCTTC. Protein: CASRAGIRYGYTF. The V gene is TRBV2, the J gene TRBJ1-2; D is ambiguous. The V end was cut by 6 bases, the J end by 5 bases, with 13 bases between. This CDR3 contains 13 residues. CDR1 is SNHLY and CDR2 is FYNNEI in the germline V gene. Complete variable domain (other parts from reference TRBV2 and TRBJ1-2): EPEVTQTPSHQVTQMGQEVILRCVPISNHLYFYWYRQILGQKVEFLVSFYNNEISEKSEIFDDQFSVERPDGSNFTLKIRSTKLEDSAMYFCASRAGIRYGYTFGSGTRLTVV.

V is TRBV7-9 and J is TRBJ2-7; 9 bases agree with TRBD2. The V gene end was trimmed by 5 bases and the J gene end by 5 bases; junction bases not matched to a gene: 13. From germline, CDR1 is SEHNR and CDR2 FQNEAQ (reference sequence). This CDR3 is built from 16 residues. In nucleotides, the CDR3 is TGTGCCAGCAGCCAAGATGTTGCGGGGGGGGGAAACGAGCAGTACTTC. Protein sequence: CASSQDVAGGGNEQYF.

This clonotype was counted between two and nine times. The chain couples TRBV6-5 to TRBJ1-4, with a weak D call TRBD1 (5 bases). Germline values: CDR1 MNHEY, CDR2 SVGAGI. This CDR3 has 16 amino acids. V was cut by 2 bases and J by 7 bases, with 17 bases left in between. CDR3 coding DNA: TGTGCCAGCAGTTACCTCCCGCGGGGGATGAGTGAAAAACTGTTTTTT. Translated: CASSYLPRGMSEKLFF.

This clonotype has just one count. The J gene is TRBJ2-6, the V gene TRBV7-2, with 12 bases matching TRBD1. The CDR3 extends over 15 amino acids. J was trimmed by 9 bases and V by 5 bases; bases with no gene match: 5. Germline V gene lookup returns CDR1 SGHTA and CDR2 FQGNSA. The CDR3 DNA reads TGTGCCAGCAGCACTGGGACAGGGGGCCTCAACGTCCTGACTTTC. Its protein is CASSTGTGGLNVLTF.

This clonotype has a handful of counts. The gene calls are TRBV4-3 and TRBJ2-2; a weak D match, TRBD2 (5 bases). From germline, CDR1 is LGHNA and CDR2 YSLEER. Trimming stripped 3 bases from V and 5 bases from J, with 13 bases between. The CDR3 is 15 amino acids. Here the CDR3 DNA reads TGCGCCAGCAGCCAGGCGGGCCCGGGGACCGGGGAGCTGTTTTTT. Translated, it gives CASSQAGPGTGELFF.

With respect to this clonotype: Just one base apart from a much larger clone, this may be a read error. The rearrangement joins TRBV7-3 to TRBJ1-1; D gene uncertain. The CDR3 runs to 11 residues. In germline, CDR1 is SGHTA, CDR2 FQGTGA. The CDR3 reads CASSKGGEASF. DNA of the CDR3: TGTGCCAGCAGTAAGGGAGGTGAAGCTTCCTTT.

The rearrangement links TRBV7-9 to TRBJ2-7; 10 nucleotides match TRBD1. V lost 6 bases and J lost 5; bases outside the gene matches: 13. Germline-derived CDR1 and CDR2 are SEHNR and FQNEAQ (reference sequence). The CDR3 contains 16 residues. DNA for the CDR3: TGTGCCAGCAGTGAACCCGGGGGACAGGGGAGAAACGAGCAGTACTTC. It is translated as CASSEPGGQGRNEQYF.

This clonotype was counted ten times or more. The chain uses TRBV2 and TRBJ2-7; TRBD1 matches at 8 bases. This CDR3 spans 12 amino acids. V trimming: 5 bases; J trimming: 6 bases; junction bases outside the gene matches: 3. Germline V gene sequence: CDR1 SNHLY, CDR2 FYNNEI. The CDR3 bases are TGTGCCAGCAGTTCGACAGGGGCCGAGCAGTACTTC. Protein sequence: CASSSTGAEQYF. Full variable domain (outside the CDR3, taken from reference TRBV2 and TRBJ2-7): EPEVTQTPSHQVTQMGQEVILRCVPISNHLYFYWYRQILGQKVEFLVSFYNNEISEKSEIFDDQFSVERPDGSNFTLKIRSTKLEDSAMYFCASSSTGAEQYFGPGTRLTVT.

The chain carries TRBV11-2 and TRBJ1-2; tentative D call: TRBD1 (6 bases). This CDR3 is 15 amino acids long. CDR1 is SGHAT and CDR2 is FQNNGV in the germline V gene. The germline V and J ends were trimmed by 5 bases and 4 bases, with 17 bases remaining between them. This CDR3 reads CASSPERGRGYGYTF. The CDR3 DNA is TGTGCCAGCAGCCCTGAGCGGGGGCGCGGCTATGGCTACACCTTC. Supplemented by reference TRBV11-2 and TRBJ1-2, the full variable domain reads EAGVAQSPRYKIIEKRQSVAFWCNPISGHATLYWYQQILGQGPKLLIQFQNNGVVDDSQLPKDRFSAERLKGVDSTLKIQPAKLEDSAVYLCASSPERGRGYGYTFGSGTRLTVV.